This TCR beta chain was captured by sequencing in a study of T cell responses to AZD1222 COVID-19 vaccine. Clones were read by immunoSEQ multiplex PCR, and TCRdb kept only the in-frame ones, dropping some. The repertoire consists of fewer than 200,000 clones, with about 89% occurring once and the leading ten covering 1.5% to 2%. This CDR3 is built from 15 residues. The germline CDR1 and CDR2 sequences are KGHSH and LQKENI. V shed 3 bases, J shed 2 bases, and the junction held 4 bases outside the gene matches. The specimen was peripheral blood, collected on day 0 of AZD1222 vaccination. This TCR was recovered from an adult in good health. The V call is TRBV18, the J call TRBJ2-3; 8 nucleotides agree with TRBD2. The CDR3 sequence: CASSPRGASTDTQYF. The DNA of the CDR3 is TGTGCCAGCTCACCGCGGGGGGCCTCCACAGATACGCAGTATTTT.